The source of this TCR beta chain is a study of blood T cells in healthy people across ages. The V end lost 1 base, the J end lost 8 bases, and 17 bases lay between the germline ends. Germline CDR1 and CDR2: LGHDT and YNNKEL (reference sequence). The length of the CDR3 is 15 residues. The second PCR ran roughly 6 to 11 cycles with a sample-barcoded 5' primer and J-beta primers. Each CDR3 protein is one row after TCRdb ran MiXCR on the 5' RACE reads. The top ten hold approximately 30% of the sample, which has about 290,000 distinct CDR3 sequences, 27% seen once. The gene calls are TRBV3-1 and TRBJ1-2, with D perhaps TRBD1 (6 bases). Source material: blood. This TCR was sampled from a woman in her seventies in good health. The CDR3 DNA reads TGTGCCAGCAGCCAAGGGATGGACAGTACAACCGGCTACACCTTC. It yields the protein CASSQGMDSTTGYTF. The full variable domain, in which reference TRBV3-1 and TRBJ1-2 provide the parts outside the CDR3, is DTAVSQTPKYLVTQMGNDKSIKCEQNLGHDTMYWYKQDSKKFLKIMFSYNNKELIINETVPNRFSPKSPDKAHLNLHINSLELGDSAVYFCASSQGMDSTTGYTFGSGTRLTVV.